This is a list of T cell receptor beta chains from one sample in a study of cytomegalovirus exposure and HLA in healthy donors. Measured with immunoSEQ multiplex PCR; TCRdb has only the in-frame clones, and not every one. The data hold tens of thousands of clones, with around 76% observed a single time. Sequenced sample: PBMCs. These receptors all come from a man aged 40-49 years in good health and CMV-seronegative. Both conserved end residues are part of each CDR3. The D gene is left open where the match is weak. Where a row states a size, it is once, few, many or the class of an expanded clone; other rows omit it.

>TRBJ1-1|NA|TRBV20-1|NA
TGCAGTGCTTTTCAGGGAACTGAAGCTTTCTTT
CSAFQGTEAFF
>TRBJ2-3|NA|TRBV5-4|NA
TGTGCCAGCAGCTGGAGGACTGGAAACACAGATACGCAGTATTTT
CASSWRTGNTDTQYF
>TRBJ2-6|once|TRBV28|TRBD1
TGTGCCAGCAGTATATATTCAGGGGGAACTGGGGCCAACGTCCTGACTTTC
CASSIYSGGTGANVLTF
>TRBJ2-1|NA|TRBV28|TRBD2
TGTGCCAGCAGTTTTCGGGCTAGCGGGACCATAGCCCCGCAGTTCTTC
CASSFRASGTIAPQFF
>TRBJ1-5|once|TRBV21-1|NA
TGTGCCAGCAGCAGGTTCAGGGATTTCAATCAGCCCCAGCATTTT
CASSRFRDFNQPQHF
>TRBJ2-7|NA|TRBV4-1|NA
TGCGCCAGCAGCCAAGCGGTACAGGGCACCCACGAGCAGTACTTC
CASSQAVQGTHEQYF
>TRBJ1-5|NA|TRBV6-1|TRBD1
TGTGCCAGCAGGGACAGGCCTTATAGCGATCAGCCCCAGCATTTT
CASRDRPYSDQPQHF
>TRBJ2-7|NA|TRBV28|NA
TGTGCCAGCAGTTCACTAGTCCCAGGCTCCTACGAGCAGTACTTC
CASSSLVPGSYEQYF
>TRBJ2-5|NA|TRBV28|NA
TGTGCCAGCAGTTTGGGTCAGGGGGGAGAGACCCAGTACTTC
CASSLGQGGETQYF
>TRBJ1-3|NA|TRBV4-2|TRBD1
TGTGCCAGCAGCTTAGAGGGACAGGGGGCTTCGGGAAACACCATATATTTT
CASSLEGQGASGNTIYF
>TRBJ1-5|NA|TRBV30|TRBD1
TGTGCCTGGAGTCACAGGGGGATTAGCAATCAGCCCCAGCATTTT
CAWSHRGISNQPQHF
>TRBJ2-5|NA|TRBV5-6|TRBD2
TGTGCCAGCAGCCTGGGACTAGCGGGAGTTGAGACCCAGTACTTC
CASSLGLAGVETQYF
>TRBJ1-4|NA|TRBV11-2|NA
TGTGCCAGCAGCTTAGTCACACAGGGATTTGAAAAACTGTTTTTT
CASSLVTQGFEKLFF
>TRBJ2-1|once|TRBV7-8|NA
TGTGCCAGCAGCTTAGGGGGCGGGGCCCCTCACAATGAGCAGTTCTTC
CASSLGGGAPHNEQFF
>TRBJ1-3|NA|TRBV19|TRBD1
TGTGCCAGTAGTATACAGGGGGGCCCTGGAAACACCATATATTTT
CASSIQGGPGNTIYF
>TRBJ1-1|NA|TRBV6-6|NA
TGTGCCAGCAGTTACTCGAGAGTTGCAGGGGTAGCTTTCTTT
CASSYSRVAGVAFF
>TRBJ2-1|NA|TRBV19|TRBD2
TGTGCCAGTAGTATTAATTGGGCTAGCGGGAGTCTTGAGCAGTTCTTC
CASSINWASGSLEQFF
>TRBJ2-1|NA|TRBV7-8|TRBD2
TGTGCCAGCAGCTCTCTCATTAGCGGGACCTACAATGAGCAGTTCTTC
CASSSLISGTYNEQFF
>TRBJ2-6|NA|TRBV5-1|TRBD1
TGCGCCAGCAGCTGGGGACAGGGGTCGTCCTCTGGGGCCAACGTCCTGACTTTC
CASSWGQGSSSGANVLTF
>TRBJ1-1|NA|TRBV6-5|NA
TGTGCCAGCAGTGAAGCCCGGGTTACTGAAGCTTTCTTT
CASSEARVTEAFF
>TRBJ2-7|NA|TRBV7-8|TRBD1
TGTGCCAGCAGCATGACAGGGGGTGGGTACGAGCAGTACTTC
CASSMTGGGYEQYF
>TRBJ2-7|NA|TRBV27|NA
TGTGCCAGCAGTTTCCCAGGGCAGCTCCTATCCGAGCAGTACTTC
CASSFPGQLLSEQYF
>TRBJ2-7|NA|TRBV2|NA
TGTGCCAGCAGTGCCCAGGGGCTTTACGAGCAGTACTTC
CASSAQGLYEQYF
>TRBJ1-4|NA|TRBV5-4|TRBD1
TGTGCCAGCAGCGGGGGACAGGCCCATGAAAAACTGTTTTTT
CASSGGQAHEKLFF
>TRBJ2-7|NA|TRBV5-1|NA
TGCGCCAGCAGCTTGACAGGGGAGGCCTACGAGCAGTACTTC
CASSLTGEAYEQYF
>TRBJ2-7|NA|TRBV7-2|NA
TGTGCCAGCAGCGCATGGTCGGGGAGCTACGAGCAGTACTTC
CASSAWSGSYEQYF
>TRBJ1-5|NA|TRBV6-1|TRBD1
TGTGCCAGCAGTCCCCTCGGACAGGAGAATCAGCCCCAGCATTTT
CASSPLGQENQPQHF
>TRBJ2-7|NA|TRBV28|NA
TGTGCCAGCATTCCGGGTTCCAGGGGTTCCTACGAGCAGTACTTC
CASIPGSRGSYEQYF
>TRBJ1-2|few|TRBV7-9|NA
TGTGCCAGCAGCTTAGGCGGTTTAGGGGTGGCCAACTATGGCTACACCTTC
CASSLGGLGVANYGYTF
>TRBJ2-2|NA|TRBV2|NA
TGTGCCAGCAGTGAAATTGAGGGCGCCGGGAGGGAGCTGTTTTTT
CASSEIEGAGRELFF
>TRBJ1-1|NA|TRBV2|NA
TGTGCCAGCAGTGAACGGAGGGAAATTGCTTTCTTT
CASSERREIAFF
>TRBJ2-3|NA|TRBV5-1|NA
TGCGCCAGCAGCTTGAGCTTTCCAGATACGCAGTATTTT
CASSLSFPDTQYF
>TRBJ1-5|few|TRBV18|TRBD1
TGTGCCAGCTCACCTAGGACAGGGGTTGGCAATCAGCCCCAGCATTTT
CASSPRTGVGNQPQHF
>TRBJ2-4|NA|TRBV7-3|TRBD2
TGTGCCAGCAGCTTAACACGGGCTAGCGGGAGTGGCAGTCAGTACTTC
CASSLTRASGSGSQYF